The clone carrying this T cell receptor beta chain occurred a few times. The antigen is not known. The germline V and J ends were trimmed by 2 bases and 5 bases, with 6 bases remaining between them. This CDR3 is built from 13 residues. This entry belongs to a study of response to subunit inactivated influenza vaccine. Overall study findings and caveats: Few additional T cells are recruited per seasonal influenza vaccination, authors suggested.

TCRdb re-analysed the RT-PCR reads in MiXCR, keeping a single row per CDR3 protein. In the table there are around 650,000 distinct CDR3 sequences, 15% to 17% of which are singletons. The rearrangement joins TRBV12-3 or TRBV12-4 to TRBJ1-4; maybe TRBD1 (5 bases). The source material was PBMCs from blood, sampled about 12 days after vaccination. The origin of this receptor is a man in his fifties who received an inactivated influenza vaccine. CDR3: CASSLPGNEKLFF. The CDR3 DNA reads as TGTGCCAGCAGTTTACCAGGGAATGAAAAACTGTTTTTT.